This T cell receptor beta chain was captured by sequencing in a study of blood T cell repertoires in COVID-19. V shed 1 base, J shed 2 bases, and the junction held 12 bases outside the gene matches. From germline, CDR1 is LGHNA and CDR2 YSLEER. The CDR3 covers 20 residues. In the study's own analysis: Amplified reference gene primers provided the basis for estimating nucleated cell counts. The method was immunoSEQ multiplex PCR; TCRdb's version includes in-frame clones alone and lacks a portion of them. The D gene and trimming were derived from the DNA, and the V and J assignments and clone size from that table. This table holds over 130,000 clones, around four fifths found once.

Sequencing was carried out using PBMCs or T cells enriched from blood (not recorded which). The J gene is TRBJ2-5, the V gene TRBV4-3, with 14 bases that match TRBD2. The receptor was isolated from a woman aged 45-59 years with acute COVID-19. The CDR3 sequence: CASSQGTGTSGSARQETQYF. The DNA for the CDR3 is TGCGCCAGCAGCCAAGGTACGGGGACTAGCGGGAGTGCACGACAAGAGACCCAGTACTTC.